Following are 12 T cell receptor beta chains from one sample sequenced in a study of control samples from healthy donors and cancer patients. Some clones are missing from TCRdb's copy, which holds only in-frame ones; the method was immunoSEQ multiplex PCR. The table includes around 190,000 clones, around 91% detected once. Sequencing input: blood. These receptors were collected from a woman between 45 and 60 years old in good health.

The chain carries TRBV7-9 and TRBJ1-2; 8 nucleotides match TRBD1. The CDR3 is 14 amino acids. V was clipped by 1 base and J by 6 bases; unmatched bases: 4. Germline values: CDR1 SEHNR, CDR2 FQNEAQ (reference sequence). Here the CDR3 reads CASSLGTGQDGYTF. The CDR3 region has the DNA TGTGCCAGCAGCTTAGGGACAGGGCAAGATGGCTACACCTTC.

J is TRBJ2-7 and V is TRBV12-3 or TRBV12-4; 7 bases fit TRBD1. CDR3 length: 13 amino acids. V dropped 6 bases and J dropped 3; count of bases not matched to a gene: 5. CDR3 sequence (DNA): TGTGCCAGCAGCTTGGCAGGGGGCTACGAGCAGTACTTC. Residues: CASSLAGGYEQYF.

This chain uses TRBV19 with TRBJ2-1, with TRBD2 matching 8 bases. CDR3 length equals 16 residues. Trimming cost V 5 bases and J 1 base; bases outside gene matches: 7. From germline, CDR1 is LNHDA and CDR2 SQIVND (reference sequence). In DNA, the CDR3 is TGTGCCAGTAGTCCTCGAAGCGGGAGATCCTACAATGAGCAGTTCTTC. Encoded protein: CASSPRSGRSYNEQFF.

About this clone: Other DNA sequences in this sample translate to the same CDR3. This rearrangement joins TRBV18 to TRBJ2-1; TRBD2 matches 7 bases. Germline CDR1 reads KGHSH; CDR2 reads LQKENI. This CDR3 is built from 18 residues. V dropped 1 base and J dropped 9; count of bases not matched to a gene: 18. CDR3 loop: CASSPRFSGPGGGGEQFF. CDR3 nucleotide sequence: TGTGCCAGCTCACCACGTTTCAGCGGGCCGGGCGGGGGTGGTGAGCAGTTCTTC.

The rearrangement joins TRBV28 to TRBJ1-5; 7 positions agree with TRBD1. V was pared by 6 bases and J by 0 bases, with 2 bases of the junction left unmatched. The CDR3 spans 14 residues. CDR1 and CDR2 from the germline V gene are MDHEN and SYDVKM. In nucleotides, the CDR3 is TGTGCCAGCAGGACAGGGTTTAGCAATCAGCCCCAGCATTTT. The encoded protein is CASRTGFSNQPQHF.

The rearrangement uses TRBV9 and TRBJ2-6; the D gene could be TRBD1 or TRBD2 (5 bases each). Germline assignment: CDR1 SGDLS and CDR2 YYNGEE. The CDR3 extends over 15 amino acids. V lost 3 bases to trimming and J lost 3 bases, with 10 bases between them. The CDR3 region has the DNA TGTGCCAGCAGCGAGTGGGGGTATGGGGCCAACGTCCTGACTTTC. It yields the protein CASSEWGYGANVLTF.

The V call is TRBV5-1, the J call TRBJ1-3; no firm D call. In germline, CDR1 is SGHRS, CDR2 YFSETQ. CDR3 length equals 15 residues. Trimming took 10 bases from V and 8 from J, leaving 25 bases between them. CDR3 DNA: TGCGCCTCAAAAAGCGACCTCCGACCGGCGGACACCATATATTTT. It codes for CASKSDLRPADTIYF.

V usage is TRBV9 and J usage is TRBJ1-1; 7 bases align to TRBD1. Germline-derived CDR1 and CDR2 are SGDLS and YYNGEE. Trimming removed 0 bases from V and 3 bases from J; junction bases left unmatched: 8. The CDR3 spans 16 residues. This chain's CDR3 is CASSVVVNRGDTEAFF. CDR3 coding DNA: TGTGCCAGCAGCGTAGTCGTCAACAGGGGCGACACTGAAGCTTTCTTT.

The chain combines TRBV20-1 with TRBJ2-3; 7 positions match TRBD1. V lost 3 bases to trimming and J lost 0 bases; unmatched junction nucleotides: 9. From germline, CDR1 is DFQATT and CDR2 SNEGSKA (reference sequence). CDR3 length equals 16 residues. The CDR3 DNA sequence: TGCAGTGCTAGTGGGGTATGGGACAGAAGCACAGATACGCAGTATTTT. Residues: CSASGVWDRSTDTQYF.

This clone was picked up one time. The V and J genes are TRBV7-6 and TRBJ1-2; weak D call: TRBD1 (6 bases). Germline V gene sequence: CDR1 SGHVS, CDR2 FNYEAQ. There are 13 residues in the CDR3. With 5 bases removed from V and 8 bases from J, the gap between germline ends came to 15 bases. CDR3 bases: TGTGCCAGCAGCCCCCCAGGGGCTCGGGGCTACACCTTC. Translated: CASSPPGARGYTF.

This chain links TRBV20-1 with TRBJ1-2; no clear D. V was cut by 5 bases and J by 10 bases, with 14 bases left in between. The V gene's germline CDR1 is DFQATT and CDR2 SNEGSKA (reference sequence). The CDR3 extends over 11 amino acids. DNA of the CDR3: TGCAGTGCTTGGGCCGTAGGGTCCTACACCTTC. Translation gives CSAWAVGSYTF.

The genes are TRBV4-3 and TRBJ2-7; 10 bases line up with TRBD1. In germline, CDR1 is LGHNA, CDR2 YSLEER. The CDR3 loop spans 17 amino acids. V was clipped by 1 base and J by 6 bases; unmatched bases: 12. The CDR3 loop is CASSQAGVGTGEGEQYF. In DNA form, the CDR3 reads TGCGCCAGCAGCCAAGCGGGGGTGGGGACAGGGGAGGGCGAGCAGTACTTC.